This section outlines one T cell receptor (beta chain) sequence together with its context. The antigen remains unidentified. From the reads, TCRdb called clonotypes with MiXCR, one entry per CDR3 protein. The table records approximately 730,000 distinct CDR3 sequences, 25% to 30% of them present only once. The data were taken from a study of T cell repertoires in cytomegalovirus infection. The CDR3 contains 13 residues. The V end lost 1 base, the J end lost 5 bases, and 8 bases lay between the germline ends. Per the germline V gene, CDR1 is SGHVT and CDR2 is SQSDAQ. The V and J genes are TRBV7-4 and TRBJ1-1; no firm D call. The sample was cultured CD8+ T cells from PBMCs, taken from culture after CMV antigen stimulation. The clonotype originates from a human donor in good health (CMV status not recorded). Some clones in this sample may be carry-over from other donors' samples. CDR3 in DNA: TGTGCCAGCAGCTTAGAAAAGGGAACTGAAGCTTTCTTT. Its protein is CASSLEKGTEAFF.